These 28 T cell receptor beta chains were sequenced from one sample in a study of T cell clonality in common variable immunodeficiency. The repertoire was sequenced with immunoSEQ multiplex PCR; TCRdb's copy has only in-frame clones and lacks some. Recorded here are approximately 58,000 clones, none singletons. The sequenced sample consisted of peripheral blood mononuclear cells. These receptors originate from a person aged 18-70 years in good health.

This clone was observed at least ten times. The read gets to within 3 residues of the CDR3 end, and the germline J gene fills in the rest. The genes are TRBV20-1 and TRBJ2-7; TRBD2 matches 9 bases. The CDR3 is 13 amino acids. Germline CDR1 reads DFQATT; CDR2 reads SNEGSKA (reference sequence). V trimming: 6 bases; J trimming: 1 base; junction bases outside the gene matches: 4. CDR3 loop: CSANSGSSYEQYF. The DNA read from the CDR3 is TGCAGTGCCAATAGCGGGAGTTCCTACGAG.

This clone was seen ten or more times. The read stops 3 residues short of the end of the CDR3; the missing end is completed from the germline J gene. J is TRBJ1-4 and V is TRBV5-6; D is unclear. There are 15 residues in the CDR3. V was trimmed by 3 bases and J by 5 bases, leaving 14 bases between them. Germline CDR1 reads SGHDT; CDR2 reads YYEEEE. The CDR3 spells CASSSTSEPNEKLFF. CDR3 bases read: TGTGCCAGCAGCTCGACAAGTGAACCCAATGAAAAA.

This clone was counted at least ten times. With the read ending 3 residues before the CDR3 end, the germline J gene is used to fill in that end. The chain has TRBV30 and TRBJ1-3; D might be TRBD1 (5 bases). V was shortened by 0 bases and J by 6 bases, with 6 bases between the two germline ends. Germline V CDR1 and CDR2: GTSNPN, SVGIG (reference sequence). The CDR3 runs 12 residues. The CDR3 here is CAWSVQENTIYF. Incomplete CDR3 DNA: TGTGCCTGGAGTGTACAGGAAAACACC.

There are many counts of this clone. The read ends 3 residues early relative to the CDR3; the germline J gene fills the gap. The rearrangement uses TRBV3-1 (or the pseudogene TRBV3-2) and TRBJ2-7; 13 bases are a match to TRBD2. The germline V gene encodes CDR1 LGHDT and CDR2 YNNKEL (reference sequence). J lost 1 base, V lost 0 bases, and 6 bases had no gene match. The CDR3 is made up of 18 amino acids. CDR3 protein: CASSQDWTSGRLSYEQYF. CDR3 DNA (partial): TGTGCCAGCAGCCAAGATTGGACTAGCGGGAGACTTTCCTACGAG.

This clone has a count of ten or more. The sequence runs out 3 residues before the end of the CDR3; the remainder is reconstructed from the germline J gene. V usage is TRBV29-1 and J usage is TRBJ1-1, with 10 bases fitting TRBD1. The germline CDR1 and CDR2 sequences are SQVTM and ANQGSEA. The CDR3 length is 15 residues. V shed 5 bases, J shed 0 bases, and the junction held 6 bases outside the gene matches. CDR3: CSVLGQGNMNTEAFF. The sequenced CDR3 bases are TGCAGCGTTCTGGGACAGGGGAACATGAACACTGAA.

This clone was counted at least ten times. From the germline J gene comes the end of the CDR3, since the read stops 3 residues before it. This chain connects TRBV4-2 to TRBJ1-4, with D tentatively TRBD1 (5 bases). This CDR3 region has 18 residues. Trimming left V 0 bases short and J 8 bases short, with 22 bases between. In germline, CDR1 is LGHNA, CDR2 YNFKEQ. The covered CDR3 bases are TGTGCCAGCAGCCAAGAGTTCAGGTTTGGGGGGGTCGGAGAAAAA. It codes for CASSQEFRFGGVGEK. The entire CDR3 protein reads CASSQEFRFGGVGEKLFF.

Many counts were recorded for this clone. The read ends 3 residues shy of where the CDR3 ends; the end is completed using the germline J gene. The J gene is TRBJ2-7, the V gene TRBV2; D is possibly TRBD2 (7 bases). The CDR3 runs to 15 residues. Germline V gene sequence: CDR1 SNHLY, CDR2 FYNNEI. V was trimmed by 4 bases and J by 6 bases, leaving 19 bases between them. CDR3 bases read: TGTGCCAGCAGTGTAGGGGGAGGGAGGGCCTCCGAG. This codes for CASSVGGGRASE. The whole CDR3 protein is CASSVGGGRASEQYF.

This clone was recorded many times. The CDR3: CASSTGEREKLFF. The CDR3 DNA, read in part, is TGTGCCAGCAGTACAGGGGAGCGCGAAAAA. This rearrangement joins TRBV7-2 to TRBJ1-4; 7 bases are a match to TRBD1. Read sequence stops 3 residues before the CDR3 end, and the germline J gene provides the missing end. Germline V gene data show CDR1 as SGHTA and CDR2 as FQGNSA. The CDR3 contains 13 residues. The junction had 6 bases not matched to a gene; V was cut back by 6 bases and J by 8 bases.

Many counts were recorded for this clone. The CDR3 end lies 3 residues beyond the end of the read and is filled in from the germline J gene. The rearrangement links TRBV5-1 to TRBJ1-1; TRBD1 might be the D (5 bases). The CDR3 length is 12 residues. The V end lost 2 bases, the J end lost 5 bases, and 7 bases lay between the germline ends. Germline assignment: CDR1 SGHRS and CDR2 YFSETQ. The CDR3 reads CASSFDRTEAFF. Incomplete CDR3 DNA: TGCGCCAGCAGCTTCGACAGAACTGAA.

There are many counts of this clone. The CDR3 extends 3 residues past the end of the read, so its final part is completed from the germline J gene. This chain connects TRBV7-9 to TRBJ2-5; D not certain. Trimming shortened V by 5 bases and J by 1 base, and 5 bases separated the two germline ends. The germline V gene has CDR1 SEHNR and CDR2 FQNEAQ (reference sequence). The CDR3 has 12 residues. The sequenced CDR3 bases are TGTGCCAGCAGCCTCCTCCAAGAGACC. It encodes CASSLLQET. The whole CDR3 reads CASSLLQETQYF. The complete variable domain, with remaining parts taken from reference TRBV7-9 and TRBJ2-5, reads DTGVSQNPRHKITKRGQNVTFRCDPISEHNRLYWYRQTLGQGPEFLTYFQNEAQLEKSRLLSDRFSAERPKGSFSTLEIQRTEQGDSAMYLCASSLLQETQYFGPGTRLLVL.

This clone has ten or more counts. The read ends 3 residues shy of where the CDR3 ends; the end is completed using the germline J gene. The V gene is TRBV20-1, the J gene TRBJ2-7; possibly TRBD2 for D (6 bases). The CDR3 length is 13 residues. Trimming cost V 5 bases and J 3 bases, with 14 bases left between them. The V gene's germline CDR1 is DFQATT and CDR2 SNEGSKA (reference sequence). The CDR3 loop is CSASKTGVYEQYF. Incomplete CDR3 DNA: TGCAGTGCTTCAAAGACGGGGGTCTACGAG.

This clone was counted many times. The sequenced fragment ends 3 residues before the CDR3 boundary, so the rest is inferred from the germline J gene. This rearrangement joins TRBV7-8 to TRBJ2-3; tentatively, D is TRBD1 (5 bases). This CDR3 has 12 amino acids. CDR1 and CDR2 (germline): SGHVS, FQNEAQ. CDR3 bases read: TGTGCCAGCAGCGACAGAACTTTTTCG. Its translation: CASSDRTFS. The CDR3 in its entirety is CASSDRTFSQYF.

This clone was counted ten times or more. The read ends 3 residues early relative to the CDR3; the germline J gene fills the gap. This sequence joins TRBV7-2 and TRBJ1-1, with D maybe TRBD1 (6 bases). CDR3 length equals 14 residues. CDR1 and CDR2 (germline): SGHTA, FQGNSA. V was trimmed by 5 bases and J by 7 bases, leaving 17 bases between them. CDR3 bases read: TGTGCCAGCAGCCGGGTGGGTAGGGGACATGAA. It codes for CASSRVGRGHE. The whole CDR3 protein is CASSRVGRGHEAFF. Full variable domain (remainder filled in from reference TRBV7-2 and TRBJ1-1): GAGVSQSPSNKVTEKGKDVELRCDPISGHTALYWYRQSLGQGLEFLIYFQGNSAPDKSGLPSDRFSAERTGGSVSTLTIQRTQQEDSAVYLCASSRVGRGHEAFFGQGTRLTVV.

This clone has a count of ten or more. From the germline J gene comes the end of the CDR3, since the read stops 3 residues before it. The genes are TRBV5-4 and TRBJ2-1; D possibly corresponds to TRBD2 (6 bases). V dropped 5 bases and J dropped 5 bases, with 14 bases sitting between them. This CDR3 contains 14 residues. Germline V gene sequence: CDR1 SGHNT, CDR2 YYREEE (reference sequence). CDR3 protein: CASRNKEGHNEQFF. CDR3 bases read: TGTGCCAGCAGGAATAAGGAGGGCCACAATGAG.

In this sample, this clone turned up many times. The read finishes 3 residues shy of the CDR3 end, and the germline J gene is used to complete it. This chain joins TRBV7-6 and TRBJ1-6; 7 bases align to TRBD1. The length of the CDR3 is 15 residues. J lost 4 bases, V lost 5 bases, and 5 bases had no gene match. Per germline, CDR1 SGHVS and CDR2 FNYEAQ. The CDR3 sequence: CASSLRTGYNSPLHF. CDR3 DNA (partial): TGTGCCAGCAGCCTAAGGACAGGATATAATTCACCC.

In this sample, this clone turned up many times. The DNA ends 3 residues before the CDR3 does, and the rest of the CDR3 is filled in from the germline J gene. This chain uses TRBV19 with TRBJ1-2; perhaps TRBD1 as D (5 bases). Germline CDR1 LNHDA, CDR2 SQIVND (reference sequence). Trimming took off 6 bases at V and 3 bases at J, with 11 bases between the two ends. The length of the CDR3 is 13 residues. CDR3: CASRTTGDYGYTF. Incomplete CDR3 DNA: TGTGCCAGTAGAACGACGGGGGACTATGGC.

In this sample, this clone turned up many times. The read terminates 3 residues before the CDR3 end, so the remaining end is supplied by the germline J gene. The V gene is TRBV20-1, the J gene TRBJ2-7; TRBD2 aligns across 11 bases. This CDR3 contains 13 residues. CDR1 and CDR2 (germline): DFQATT, SNEGSKA (reference sequence). V dropped 5 bases and J dropped 6; count of bases not matched to a gene: 6. CDR3 protein: CSALLAGEREQYF. Incomplete CDR3 DNA: TGCAGTGCTTTACTAGCGGGAGAGCGCGAG.

This clone was seen at least ten times. With the read ending 3 residues before the CDR3 end, the germline J gene is used to fill in that end. V is TRBV19 and J is TRBJ2-1; 11 nucleotides line up with TRBD2. CDR1 and CDR2 (germline): LNHDA, SQIVND (reference sequence). CDR3 length equals 13 residues. Germline trimming cut 10 bases from V and 9 bases from J; bases unmatched to any gene: 8. CDR3 DNA (partial): TGTGCCACCCTACTAGCGGGAGTAGGTGAG. As protein: CATLLAGVGE. The full CDR3 reads CATLLAGVGEQFF.

This clone was seen only a few times. Coverage ceases 3 residues before the CDR3 finishes, and the germline J gene fills in the end. This chain links TRBV2 with TRBJ2-7, with 8 bases that match TRBD2. The CDR3 sequence is 17 residues long. Germline trimming cut 0 bases from V and 2 bases from J; bases unmatched to any gene: 9. CDR1 is SNHLY and CDR2 is FYNNEI in the germline V gene. The sequenced part of the CDR3 DNA is TGTGCCAGCAGTGAAGCGCCGGGAACTAGCGGTCCCTACGAG. Its protein product is CASSEAPGTSGPYE. Given in full, the CDR3 is CASSEAPGTSGPYEQYF.

This clone was detected many times. The read gets to within 3 residues of the CDR3 end, and the germline J gene fills in the rest. The V gene is TRBV5-8, the J gene TRBJ2-3; D is unclear. V dropped 5 bases and J dropped 0 bases, with 4 bases sitting between them. CDR3 length: 12 amino acids. The V gene's germline CDR1 is SGHTS and CDR2 YDEGEE. The CDR3 bases that were read are TGTGCCAGCAGATCTAGCACAGATACG. Translating gives CASRSSTDT. The CDR3 reads in full as CASRSSTDTQYF.

At least ten counts were recorded for this clone. With the read ending 3 residues before the CDR3 end, the germline J gene is used to fill in that end. V is TRBV19 and J is TRBJ2-5; the D gene is possibly TRBD1 (6 bases). The ends were cut back, 5 bases at V and 2 bases at J, with 9 bases in the middle. The CDR3 covers 13 residues. CDR1 and CDR2 from the germline V gene are LNHDA and SQIVND (reference sequence). Incomplete CDR3 DNA: TGTGCCAGTAGTTTACAGGGTCAAGAGACC. Its translation is CASSLQGQET. The whole CDR3 sequence reads CASSLQGQETQYF.

This clone was seen at least ten times. The read finishes 3 residues shy of the CDR3 end, and the germline J gene is used to complete it. V gene TRBV5-6 combines with J gene TRBJ1-6; 9 bases align to TRBD1. The junction had 5 bases not matched to a gene; V was cut back by 1 base and J by 9 bases. Germline V gives CDR1 SGHDT, CDR2 YYEEEE. The CDR3 covers 15 residues. CDR3 sequence: CASSLRDRVVSPLHF. The CDR3 bases that were read are TGTGCCAGCAGCTTGAGGGACAGGGTCGTTTCACCC.

There are a few counts of this clone. The read comes to an end 3 residues before the CDR3 does, leaving the germline J gene to fill in the end. V usage is TRBV11-1 and J usage is TRBJ1-6; no firm D call. This CDR3 has 15 amino acids. Germline assignment: CDR1 SGHAT and CDR2 FQDESV (reference sequence). Trimming removed 2 bases at V and 0 bases at J, with 5 bases between. This CDR3 is CASSLYSSYNSPLHF. Partial CDR3 DNA: TGTGCCAGCAGCTTATACAGCTCCTATAATTCACCC.

This clone was detected many times. The read ends 3 residues before the CDR3 terminus; that terminus is restored from the germline J gene. This rearrangement joins TRBV20-1 to TRBJ1-1; D may be TRBD1 (6 bases). The V end lost 5 bases, the J end lost 1 base, and 11 bases lay between the germline ends. This CDR3 has 13 amino acids. CDR1 and CDR2 from the germline V gene are DFQATT and SNEGSKA (reference sequence). The sequenced part of the CDR3 DNA is TGCAGTGCTGGGAGGGACAAGAACACTGAA. This sequence encodes CSAGRDKNTE. The full CDR3 sequence reads CSAGRDKNTEAFF.

This clone showed up many times. CDR3 DNA (partial): TGTGCCTGGAGTGGACTAGCGGGAGGGCCGCGGTTCGGGGAG. This codes for CAWSGLAGGPRFGE. In full, the CDR3 is CAWSGLAGGPRFGELFF. The chain uses TRBV30 and TRBJ2-2; 14 bases align to TRBD2. Read coverage stops 3 residues before the CDR3 terminus; the germline J gene supplies the remainder. Germline lookup yields CDR1 GTSNPN and CDR2 SVGIG (reference sequence). The CDR3 is made up of 17 amino acids. V dropped 1 base and J dropped 7; count of bases not matched to a gene: 8.

This clone was recorded at least ten times. The read halts 3 residues ahead of the CDR3 end, with the missing end drawn from the germline J gene. The chain couples TRBV5-4 to TRBJ2-3; TRBD2 aligns across 11 bases. Losses at the gene ends were 6 bases for V and 4 bases for J; bases not matched to a gene: 7. The germline CDR1 and CDR2 sequences are SGHNT and YYREEE (reference sequence). The CDR3 has 15 amino acids. The CDR3 sequence is CASTRPGLAADTQYF. Incomplete CDR3 DNA: TGTGCCAGCACCCGCCCGGGACTAGCGGCAGATACG.

This clone was detected many times. An end of the junction differs from the germline gene, which may be a read error. The sequence runs out 3 residues before the end of the CDR3; the remainder is reconstructed from the germline J gene. The V gene is TRBV4-2, the J gene TRBJ2-7; 7 nucleotides align to TRBD1. This CDR3 contains 14 residues. The germline gives CDR1 LGHNA, CDR2 YNFKEQ. The CDR3 reads CASSQDSYRGEQYF. The covered CDR3 bases are TGCGCCAGCAGCCAAGATTCCTACAGGGGCGAG.

This clone was counted many times. CDR3 residues: CASTPSANTGELFF. The sequenced CDR3 bases are TGTGCCAGCACTCCCAGCGCGAACACCGGGGAG. This sequence joins TRBV2 and TRBJ2-2; D unresolved. The CDR3 is cut off 3 residues early in the read; its end comes from the germline J gene. Trimming removed 7 bases from V and 0 bases from J, with 9 bases in between. Germline CDR1 SNHLY, CDR2 FYNNEI. The CDR3 contains 14 residues.